One sample yielded the 16 T cell receptor beta chains listed below, sequenced in a study of regulatory T cells in long-lasting Graves disease. Time point of the sample: newly diagnosed GD, antithyroid drugs for less than 3 months. The authors made the TCR library using RNA they extracted from PBMCs. Both iRepertoire HTBI primers and Arm-PCR of CDR3 regions were used to build the TCR beta libraries. Using its own MiXCR run on the multiplex PCR reads, TCRdb lists one record per CDR3 protein. The sample contains hundreds of thousands of distinct CDR3 sequences, approximately 13% of which appear only once. These sequences were also reported in another study, on T cells in Graves' hyperthyroidism and ophthalmopathy.

Material: peripheral blood mononuclear cells (PBMCs), obtained at new diagnosis, from a patient treated with antithyroid drugs. The origin of the receptors is a man younger than 40 with Graves disease.

There are many counts of this clonotype. The CDR3 loop is CAGKRIGTDTQYF. The CDR3 DNA sequence: TGTGCCGGAAAGCGGATTGGCACAGATACGCAGTATTTT. The rearrangement joins TRBV11-2 to TRBJ2-3; D may be TRBD2 (5 bases). V lost 11 bases and J lost 1, with 13 bases in between. CDR3 length: 13 amino acids. CDR1 and CDR2 from the germline V gene are SGHAT and FQNNGV.

This clonotype was recorded a few times. The chain joins TRBV9 to TRBJ2-1; 8 positions match TRBD2. Germline assignment: CDR1 SGDLS and CDR2 YYNGEE. This CDR3 comprises 15 residues. The junction had 5 bases not matched to a gene; V was cut back by 0 bases and J by 6 bases. The CDR3 here is CASSVDPGTSNEQFF. Here the CDR3 DNA reads TGTGCCAGCAGCGTAGACCCCGGGACTAGCAATGAGCAGTTCTTC.

This clonotype has at least ten counts. The rearrangement joins TRBV7-3 to TRBJ2-1; no definite D call. Looked up from germline, CDR1 is SGHTA and CDR2 is FQGTGA. V was pared by 0 bases and J by 7 bases, with 10 bases between. The CDR3 is made up of 14 amino acids. CDR3 sequence reads: CASSLTVGRNEQFF. The CDR3 coding sequence is TGTGCCAGCAGCTTAACGGTTGGGCGAAATGAGCAGTTCTTC.

This clonotype has at least ten counts. CDR3 residues: CASSARPVNTGELFF. The CDR3 coding sequence is TGCGCCAGCAGCGCCCGTCCCGTTAACACCGGGGAGCTGTTTTTT. This rearrangement joins TRBV5-1 to TRBJ2-2; D unresolved. Germline CDR1 is SGHRS and CDR2 is YFSETQ. This CDR3 is 15 amino acids long. V shed 4 bases and J shed 2 bases, with 12 bases lying between them.

This clonotype was recorded a few times. The chain joins TRBV20-1 to TRBJ2-2, with D possibly called TRBD1 or TRBD2 (6 bases each). Trimming took off 6 bases at V and 8 bases at J, with 22 bases between the two ends. There are 15 residues in the CDR3. In germline, CDR1 is DFQATT, CDR2 SNEGSKA (reference sequence). The CDR3 sequence: CSAGGLGGVAGELFF. The CDR3 bases are TGCAGTGCCGGAGGATTGGGGGGCGTTGCGGGGGAGCTGTTTTTT.

The chain joins TRBV29-1 to TRBJ1-5; D is perhaps TRBD1 (6 bases). V was pared by 5 bases and J by 2 bases, with 16 bases between. CDR3 size: 15 residues. The germline V gene encodes CDR1 SQVTM and CDR2 ANQGSEA. The CDR3 nucleotides read TGCAGCGTTCAGGAAGGGGGGTACGGCAATCAGCCCCAGCATTTT. Protein: CSVQEGGYGNQPQHF.

This clonotype was seen ten or more times. The chain employs TRBV12-3 or TRBV12-4 and TRBJ2-2; 9 bases line up with TRBD2. CDR3 length equals 14 residues. V gave up 6 bases and J gave up 5 bases; unmatched junction bases: 4. The CDR3 reads CASSRLAVTGELFF. CDR3 DNA: TGTGCCAGCAGCCGACTAGCGGTAACCGGGGAGCTGTTTTTT.

V is TRBV5-4 and J is TRBJ1-4, with D possibly being TRBD1 (5 bases). With 4 bases removed from V and 4 bases from J, the gap between germline ends came to 17 bases. The CDR3 has 16 residues. Germline V lookup: CDR1 SGHNT, CDR2 YYREEE (reference sequence). The CDR3 reads CASSQPGTVGNEKLFF. The CDR3 DNA is TGTGCCAGCAGCCAACCCGGGACGGTGGGTAATGAAAAACTGTTTTTT. Full variable domain (remainder filled in from reference TRBV5-4 and TRBJ1-4): ETGVTQSPTHLIKTRGQQVTLRCSSQSGHNTVSWYQQALGQGPQFIFQYYREEENGRGNFPPRFSGLQFPNYSSELNVNALELDDSALYLCASSQPGTVGNEKLFFGSGTQLSVL.

The chain recombines TRBV11-2 with TRBJ2-7; the match to TRBD2 covers 8 bases. V trimming: 2 bases; J trimming: 2 bases; junction bases outside the gene matches: 23. Germline CDR1 and CDR2: SGHAT and FQNNGV. The CDR3 has 21 amino acids. CDR3 nucleotides: TGTGCCAGCAGCTTATTTTGGTCGAGTAGGGGCCTACTAGCGGAACCCTACGAGCAGTACTTC. Translating gives CASSLFWSSRGLLAEPYEQYF.

The table lists this clonotype with many counts. The CDR3 DNA is TGTGCCAGCAGTTTCAACTGGGCGGGAGATTACGAGCAGTACTTC. Residues: CASSFNWAGDYEQYF. The chain uses TRBV7-2 and TRBJ2-7, with 7 bases that match TRBD2. Germline V CDR1 and CDR2: SGHTA, FQGNSA. The V and J ends lost 6 bases and 4 bases, in that order; junction bases with no gene match: 12. CDR3 size: 15 residues. The whole variable domain, filled in from reference TRBV7-2 and TRBJ2-7, reads GAGVSQSPSNKVTEKGKDVELRCDPISGHTALYWYRQSLGQGLEFLIYFQGNSAPDKSGLPSDRFSAERTGGSVSTLTIQRTQQEDSAVYLCASSFNWAGDYEQYFGPGTRLTVT.

Note on this clonotype: It may be a read error: a sequence one base away is much more abundant. The rearrangement links TRBV18 to TRBJ2-7; D unclear. V was pared by 5 bases and J by 0 bases, with 11 bases between. In germline, CDR1 is KGHSH, CDR2 LQKENI. CDR3 size: 14 residues. In DNA form, the CDR3 reads TGTGCCAGCTCAATTCAGGTTTTCTCCTACGAGCAGTACTTC. This translates into CASSIQVFSYEQYF.

This clonotype was seen ten or more times. The rearrangement links TRBV29-1 to TRBJ2-7, with TRBD1 identical over 9 bases. Germline loops: CDR1 SQVTM, CDR2 ANQGSEA. V lost 5 bases, J lost 4 bases, and 6 bases stayed unmatched. The CDR3 has 13 residues. CDR3 sequence (DNA): TGCAGCGTTAGTCAACAGGGGGCGTACGAGCAGTACTTC. This gives the protein CSVSQQGAYEQYF.

About this clonotype itself: This likely stems from a read error, as it lies one base from a far larger clone. The chain has TRBV6-2 or TRBV6-3 and TRBJ2-3, with D hard to call. The J call may be in error: the DNA end matches TRBJ2-1 better. The CDR3 has 14 residues. Germline V CDR1 and CDR2: MNHEY, SVGEGT. Here the CDR3 DNA reads TGTGCCAGCAGTGAGGTGGGAAGCTCCTACGAGCAGTTCTTC. It encodes CASSEVGSSYEQFF.

This clonotype has a handful of counts. The CDR3 DNA is TGCAGTCTCGGGAGGGGGTCAGATACGCAGTATTTT. Translated: CSLGRGSDTQYF. V usage is TRBV20-1 and J usage is TRBJ2-3; 8 bases fit TRBD2. Germline loops: CDR1 DFQATT, CDR2 SNEGSKA (reference sequence). J was trimmed by 4 bases and V by 8 bases; bases with no gene match: 5. The CDR3 runs 12 residues.

This clonotype was seen ten or more times. The chain recombines TRBV20-1 with TRBJ2-1; 12 positions match TRBD2. CDR3 length: 13 amino acids. V lost 4 bases to trimming and J lost 8 bases; unmatched junction nucleotides: 3. Germline V gene sequence: CDR1 DFQATT, CDR2 SNEGSKA (reference sequence). CDR3 DNA: TGCAGTGCTAAGGCTAGCGGGAGGGATGAGCAGTTCTTC. Translating gives CSAKASGRDEQFF.

This clonotype came up many times. The chain couples TRBV3-1 to TRBJ2-5; 7 bases are shared with TRBD2. CDR1 is LGHDT, CDR2 YNNKEL, per germline (reference sequence). The CDR3 runs to 15 residues. V trimming: 2 bases; J trimming: 0 bases; junction bases outside the gene matches: 3. The CDR3 coding sequence is TGTGCCAGCAGCCAAACCCTAGCGGACCAAGAGACCCAGTACTTC. Amino acids: CASSQTLADQETQYF.